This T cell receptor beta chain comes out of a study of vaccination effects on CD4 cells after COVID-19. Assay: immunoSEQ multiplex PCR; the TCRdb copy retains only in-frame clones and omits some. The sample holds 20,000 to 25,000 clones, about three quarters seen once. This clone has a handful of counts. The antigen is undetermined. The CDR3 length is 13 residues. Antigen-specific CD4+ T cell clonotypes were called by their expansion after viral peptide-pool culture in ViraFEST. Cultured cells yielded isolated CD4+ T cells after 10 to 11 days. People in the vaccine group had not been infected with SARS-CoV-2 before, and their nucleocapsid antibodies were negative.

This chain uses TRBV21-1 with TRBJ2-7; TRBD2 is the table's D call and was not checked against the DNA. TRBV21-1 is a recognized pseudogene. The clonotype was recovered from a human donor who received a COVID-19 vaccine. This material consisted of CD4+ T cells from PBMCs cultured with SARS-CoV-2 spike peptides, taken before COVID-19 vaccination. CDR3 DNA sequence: TGTGCCAGCAGCCCGAGAGCATCGCGGGAGCAGTACTTC. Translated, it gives CASSPRASREQYF.